The present entry profiles one T cell receptor (beta chain) with its context. Antigen unknown. V lost 1 base and J 3 bases, leaving 9 bases between the germline ends. The CDR3 has 14 residues. Germline CDR1 SGHRS, CDR2 YFSETQ. The source of the sample is a study of graft-versus-host responses after intestinal transplantation. The study's findings and limits: Elevated graft-versus-host to host-versus-graft clonal ratios in allografts were recorded for patients with graft-donor T cell macrochimerism. Recipient marrow contained GvH clones, some of which appeared first in ileum or blood.

Clones were sequenced by immunoSEQ multiplex PCR, and TCRdb holds only the in-frame ones, with some missing. Here the sample spans about 98,000 clones, roughly 83% being singletons. The rearrangement uses TRBV5-1 and TRBJ2-3; no clear D. This clonotype originated in a human patient who received an intestinal transplant, so some T cells may come from the graft donor. Material: PBMCs, obtained 255 days after intestinal transplant. The CDR3 DNA follows: TGCGCCAGCAGCTTGAGGGTAACAACAGATACGCAGTATTTT. Translation: CASSLRVTTDTQYF.